Shown below are 21 T cell receptor beta chains from a single sample sequenced in a study of T-cell reconstitution after alpha-beta-depleted transplantation in children. The TCRbeta library was prepared with unique molecular identifiers. Each CDR3 protein is one row after TCRdb ran MiXCR on the PCR reads. The sample holds 100,000 or so distinct CDR3 sequences, roughly 16% seen once. Specimen: PBMCs, mostly from graft donor cells, collected 180 days after TCRalphabeta/CD19-depleted stem cell transplant. All receptors derive from a male patient aged 2 to 9 who had a stem cell transplant for acute lymphoblastic leukemia, so the T cells may come from the graft donor.

This chain joins TRBV29-1 and TRBJ1-1; D gene unclear. The CDR3 length is 10 residues. Germline CDR1 reads SQVTM; CDR2 reads ANQGSEA. Trimming cost V 4 bases and J 4 bases, with 4 bases left between them. The CDR3, as DNA: TGCAGCGTTGTGGTCACTGAAGCTTTCTTT. Translated, it gives CSVVVTEAFF.

This clonotype was picked up a small number of times. The chain has TRBV3-1 and TRBJ2-7, with 9 bases matching TRBD2. V lost 4 bases and J lost 8; bases outside the gene matches: 3. CDR3 length: 12 residues. The V gene's germline CDR1 is LGHDT and CDR2 YNNKEL (reference sequence). CDR3 amino acids: CASSPAGGQQYF. DNA of the CDR3: TGTGCCAGCAGCCCCGCGGGGGGGCAGCAGTACTTC.

A few counts support this clonotype. The gene calls are TRBV11-2 and TRBJ1-2, with unresolved D. The germline CDR1 and CDR2 sequences are SGHAT and FQNNGV. The V and J ends lost 5 bases and 4 bases respectively, with 5 bases between them. The CDR3 consists of 11 residues. CDR3 in DNA: TGTGCCAGCAGCCACACCTATGGCTACACCTTC. Protein: CASSHTYGYTF.

The CDR3 DNA is TGCGCCAGCAGCTTGGCGTTTCAGGACGGCGGGGGGGACACCATATATTTT. As protein: CASSLAFQDGGGDTIYF. The chain recombines TRBV5-1 with TRBJ1-3; tentatively, D is TRBD1 (5 bases). V lost 0 bases and J 8 bases, leaving 21 bases between the germline ends. The CDR3 runs to 17 residues. Germline lookup yields CDR1 SGHRS and CDR2 YFSETQ.

This clonotype appeared a few times. In nucleotides, the CDR3 is TGTGCCAGCAGCATCTCCGGGACAGGGGACTGGGAGACCCAGTACTTC. It codes for CASSISGTGDWETQYF. This chain joins TRBV6-1 and TRBJ2-5, with TRBD1 matching 10 bases. V lost 6 bases, J lost 5 bases, and 12 bases stayed unmatched. CDR1 is MNHNS and CDR2 is SASEGT in the germline V gene. The CDR3 is 16 residues long.

The gene calls are TRBV24-1 and TRBJ1-2; 7 bases line up with TRBD1. This CDR3 spans 16 amino acids. CDR1 and CDR2 (germline): KGHDR, SFDVKD. V was pared by 7 bases and J by 4 bases, with 14 bases of the junction left unmatched. The CDR3 protein is CATRTEPRGLGYGYTF. CDR3 bases: TGTGCCACCAGGACCGAACCTAGGGGGCTTGGCTATGGCTACACCTTC.

This clonotype was seen a few times. This chain connects TRBV2 to TRBJ2-2; 8 bases fit TRBD2. The ends lost 8 bases at V and 4 bases at J; junction bases unmatched: 9. CDR3 length: 15 residues. Germline-derived CDR1 and CDR2 are SNHLY and FYNNEI. The CDR3, as DNA: TGTGCCAGCTGCACTAGCGGACAACTCACCGGGGAGCTGTTTTTT. It codes for CASCTSGQLTGELFF.

This clonotype showed up just a few times. The chain has TRBV11-2 and TRBJ1-3; a possible D gene is TRBD1 (6 bases). The CDR3 runs to 18 residues. CDR1 and CDR2 (germline): SGHAT, FQNNGV. V lost 1 base and J 0 bases, leaving 16 bases between the germline ends. In DNA, the CDR3 is TGTGCCAGCAGCTTAGCTCTGGGGACACCCCTCTCTGGAAACACCATATATTTT. Encoded protein: CASSLALGTPLSGNTIYF.

Only a few counts were recorded for this clonotype. A junction end diverges from the germline sequence, so it may reflect a read error. The J gene is TRBJ1-2, the V gene TRBV13; no definite D call. CDR1 PRHDT and CDR2 FYEKMQ come from the germline V gene (reference sequence). CDR3 length: 13 residues. CDR3: CAISRITAYGYTF. The CDR3 region has the DNA TGTGCCATCAGCCGCATAACTGCTTATGGCTACACCTTC.

This clonotype was counted once. V and J are TRBV11-1 and TRBJ2-2; D may match TRBD1 or TRBD2 (5 bases each). The CDR3 runs to 18 residues. Germline assignment: CDR1 SGHAT and CDR2 FQDESV (reference sequence). The germline V and J ends were trimmed by 4 bases and 5 bases, with 23 bases remaining between them. The CDR3 loop reads CASSSLPRPGPATGELFF. In nucleotides, the CDR3 is TGTGCCAGCAGCTCCCTTCCGCGCCCGGGACCCGCAACCGGGGAGCTGTTTTTT.

This clonotype was observed at least ten times. The chain carries TRBV29-1 and TRBJ2-5; 9 bases align to TRBD1. CDR1 and CDR2 (germline): SQVTM, ANQGSEA. J was trimmed by 4 bases and V by 2 bases; bases with no gene match: 2. The CDR3 contains 13 residues. The CDR3 loop reads CSVESGQGETQYF. CDR3 coding DNA: TGCAGCGTTGAATCGGGACAGGGAGAGACCCAGTACTTC. Full variable domain (outside the CDR3, taken from reference TRBV29-1 and TRBJ2-5): SAVISQKPSRDICQRGTSLTIQCQVDSQVTMMFWYRQQPGQSLTLIATANQGSEATYESGFVIDKFPISRPNLTFSTLTVSNMSPEDSSIYLCSVESGQGETQYFGPGTRLLVL.

The chain recombines TRBV13 with TRBJ1-2; a possible D gene is TRBD1 (6 bases). The CDR3 has 17 amino acids. Looked up from germline, CDR1 is PRHDT and CDR2 is FYEKMQ (reference sequence). The ends were cut back, 3 bases at V and 3 bases at J, with 20 bases in the middle. In DNA form, the CDR3 reads TGTGCCAGCAGCTTGCAGGGGCGGGGGGGCCACGACTATGGCTACACCTTC. Translating gives CASSLQGRGGHDYGYTF.

J is TRBJ2-2 and V is TRBV20-1, with D perhaps matching TRBD1 (6 bases). Germline assignment: CDR1 DFQATT and CDR2 SNEGSKA (reference sequence). The CDR3 runs to 17 residues. V was clipped by 1 base and J by 3 bases, with 18 bases between them. The CDR3 bases are TGCAGTGCTAGAGGGGATATAACAGGACAGTACACCGGGGAGCTGTTTTTT. Amino acids: CSARGDITGQYTGELFF.

This rearrangement joins TRBV27 to TRBJ2-1; 11 bases are a match to TRBD2. After removal of 6 bases from V and 7 bases from J, the junction contained 14 bases not matched to a gene. This CDR3 is 17 amino acids long. Per the germline V gene, CDR1 is MNHEY and CDR2 is SMNVEV (reference sequence). The CDR3 spells CASSIGTSGTPGNEQFF. The CDR3 DNA reads TGTGCCAGCAGCATCGGGACTAGCGGAACCCCGGGGAATGAGCAGTTCTTC.

The sample holds a few counts of this clonotype. The rearrangement uses TRBV6-1 and TRBJ2-7; D is undetermined. CDR3 length equals 13 residues. Trimming cost V 10 bases and J 5 bases, with 18 bases left between them. The germline gives CDR1 MNHNS, CDR2 SASEGT. The CDR3 DNA is TGTGCCACAAGCTGGAGAAGGGCCAACGAGCAGTACTTC. This sequence encodes CATSWRRANEQYF.

This clonotype was counted between two and nine times. The chain uses TRBV12-3 or TRBV12-4 and TRBJ2-2; 7 positions match TRBD2. With V trimmed by 2 bases and J by 3 bases, 3 bases remained unmatched. The CDR3 runs 15 residues. In nucleotides, the CDR3 is TGTGCCAGCAGTTTAAGGGGAGGGGACACCGGGGAGCTGTTTTTT. Translation: CASSLRGGDTGELFF.

There are a few counts of this clonotype. The chain has TRBV5-1 and TRBJ2-2; 7 bases align to TRBD1. With V trimmed by 4 bases and J by 5 bases, 8 bases remained unmatched. CDR1 and CDR2 from the germline V gene are SGHRS and YFSETQ. The CDR3 is 15 residues long. CDR3 coding DNA: TGCGCCAGCAGCGCGGACAGGTCTAGAACCGGGGAGCTGTTTTTT. Its protein is CASSADRSRTGELFF.

This clonotype was seen more than once but under ten times. The chain carries TRBV5-1 and TRBJ1-1; no definite D call. Germline CDR1 reads SGHRS; CDR2 reads YFSETQ. This CDR3 has 14 amino acids. V was trimmed by 0 bases and J by 5 bases, leaving 11 bases between them. In nucleotides, the CDR3 is TGCGCCAGCAGCTTGGATGAACTGGGGACTGAAGCTTTCTTT. Its translation is CASSLDELGTEAFF.

The CDR3 bases are TGCAGCGTTGAAGATGGAGTTCGGATCCACGGGCAGTTCTTC. Protein product: CSVEDGVRIHGQFF. The genes are TRBV29-1 and TRBJ2-1; D is ambiguous. The CDR3 spans 14 residues. V lost 0 bases and J 12 bases, leaving 18 bases between the germline ends. The germline gives CDR1 SQVTM, CDR2 ANQGSEA.

The chain recombines TRBV27 with TRBJ1-6; D not certain. Germline lookup yields CDR1 MNHEY and CDR2 SMNVEV (reference sequence). The CDR3 is 13 amino acids. The V and J ends lost 10 bases and 11 bases respectively, with 18 bases between them. The CDR3 here is CATRTGGITPLHF. The CDR3 nucleotides read TGTGCCACCAGGACGGGTGGAATTACACCCCTCCACTTT.

The V gene is TRBV20-1, the J gene TRBJ1-5; 8 nucleotides align to TRBD1. Germline CDR1 and CDR2: DFQATT and SNEGSKA (reference sequence). Trimming cost V 6 bases and J 4 bases; bases outside gene matches: 5. CDR3 length equals 13 residues. CDR3 region: CSATDRENQPQHF. The CDR3, as DNA: TGCAGTGCCACGGACAGGGAGAATCAGCCCCAGCATTTT.